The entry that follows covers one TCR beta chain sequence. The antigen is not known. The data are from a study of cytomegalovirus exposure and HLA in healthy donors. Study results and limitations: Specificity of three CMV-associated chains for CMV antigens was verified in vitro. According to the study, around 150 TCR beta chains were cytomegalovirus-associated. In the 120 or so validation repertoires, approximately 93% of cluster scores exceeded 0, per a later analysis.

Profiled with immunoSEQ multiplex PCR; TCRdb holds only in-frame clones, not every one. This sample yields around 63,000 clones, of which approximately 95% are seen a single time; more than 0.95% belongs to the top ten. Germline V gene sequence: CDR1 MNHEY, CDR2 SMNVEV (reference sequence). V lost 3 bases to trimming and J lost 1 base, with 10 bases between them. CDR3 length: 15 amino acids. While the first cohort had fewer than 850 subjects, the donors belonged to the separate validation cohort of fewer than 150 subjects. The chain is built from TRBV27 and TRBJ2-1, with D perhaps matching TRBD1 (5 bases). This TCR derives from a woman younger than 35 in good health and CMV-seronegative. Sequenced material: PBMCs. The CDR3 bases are TGTGCCAGCAGTTTCTCCGACAGTTCCTACAATGAGCAGTTCTTC. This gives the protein CASSFSDSSYNEQFF.